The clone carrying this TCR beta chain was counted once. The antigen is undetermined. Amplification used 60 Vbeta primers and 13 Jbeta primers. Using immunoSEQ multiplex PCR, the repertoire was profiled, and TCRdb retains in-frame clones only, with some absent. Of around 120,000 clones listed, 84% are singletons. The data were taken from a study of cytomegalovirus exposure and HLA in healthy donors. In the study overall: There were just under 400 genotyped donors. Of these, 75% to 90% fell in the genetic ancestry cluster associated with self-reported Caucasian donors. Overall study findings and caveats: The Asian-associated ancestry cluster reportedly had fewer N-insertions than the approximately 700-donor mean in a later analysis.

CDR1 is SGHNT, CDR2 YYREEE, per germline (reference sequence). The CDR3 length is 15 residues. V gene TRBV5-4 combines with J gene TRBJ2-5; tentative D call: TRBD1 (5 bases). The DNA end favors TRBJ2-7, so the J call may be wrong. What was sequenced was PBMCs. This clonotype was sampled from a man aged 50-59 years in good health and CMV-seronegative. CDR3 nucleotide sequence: TGTGCCAGCAGCCCCCCCGACAGCCCCTCCTACGAGCAGTACTTC. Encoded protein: CASSPPDSPSYEQYF.